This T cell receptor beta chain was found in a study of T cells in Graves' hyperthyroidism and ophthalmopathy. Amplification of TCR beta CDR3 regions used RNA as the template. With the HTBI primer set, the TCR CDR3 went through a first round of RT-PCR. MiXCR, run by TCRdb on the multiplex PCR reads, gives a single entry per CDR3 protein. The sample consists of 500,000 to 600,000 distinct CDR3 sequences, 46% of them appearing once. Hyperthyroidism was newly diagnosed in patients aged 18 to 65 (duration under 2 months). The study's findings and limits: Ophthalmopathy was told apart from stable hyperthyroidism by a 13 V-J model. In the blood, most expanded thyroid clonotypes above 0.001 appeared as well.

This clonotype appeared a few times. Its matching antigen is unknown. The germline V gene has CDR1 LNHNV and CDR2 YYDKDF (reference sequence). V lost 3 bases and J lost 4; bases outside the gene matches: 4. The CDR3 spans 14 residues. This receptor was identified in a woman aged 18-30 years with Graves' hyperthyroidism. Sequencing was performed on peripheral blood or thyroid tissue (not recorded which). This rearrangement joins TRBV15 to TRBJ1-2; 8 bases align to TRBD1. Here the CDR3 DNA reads TGTGCCACCAGCAGCGGAGACAGGGGCTATGGCTACACCTTC. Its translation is CATSSGDRGYGYTF.